A selection of T cell receptor beta chains follows, all from one sample in a study of T cell responses to AZD1222 COVID-19 vaccine. TCRdb's copy holds only in-frame clones and misses some; the assay was immunoSEQ multiplex PCR. Altogether approximately 190,000 clones are present, over 85% being singletons, with the ten largest covering roughly 4%. The material was peripheral blood, obtained 28 days after the second dose of the MenACWY control vaccine. The origin of the receptors is an adult who received the MenACWY meningococcal vaccine as a control. CDR3s include the opening cysteine and the closing phenylalanine or tryptophan. A D gene is named only where the DNA matches it firmly. Size tells how often a clone was seen (once, few, many) or the class of an expanded clone, and some rows leave it out.

J gene,V gene,clone size,D gene,CDR3 protein,CDR3 DNA
TRBJ2-5,TRBV7-2,once,NA,CASSLGGGPWETQYF,TGTGCCAGCAGCTTGGGTGGTGGGCCTTGGGAGACCCAGTACTTC
TRBJ2-1,TRBV11-3,NA,TRBD2,CASSLSGGSYNEQFF,TGTGCCAGCAGCTTATCGGGGGGTTCCTACAATGAGCAGTTCTTC
TRBJ2-7,TRBV6-5,NA,TRBD1,CASSRQGYEQYF,TGTGCCAGCAGTCGACAGGGCTACGAGCAGTACTTC
TRBJ2-7,TRBV6-1,NA,TRBD1,CASSVPPPRDRTYEQYF,TGTGCCAGCAGTGTTCCCCCTCCTCGGGACAGGACCTACGAGCAGTACTTC
TRBJ2-7,TRBV19,NA,TRBD1,CASSPYRGAYEQYF,TGTGCCAGTAGTCCCTACAGGGGGGCCTACGAGCAGTACTTC
TRBJ2-1,TRBV5-8,NA,NA,CASSLVVGGQFF,TGTGCCAGCAGCTTAGTTGTTGGGGGGCAGTTCTTC
TRBJ1-1,TRBV11-1,NA,NA,CASSLGQQNTEAFF,TGTGCCAGCAGCTTAGGGCAACAGAACACTGAAGCTTTCTTT
TRBJ1-4,TRBV28,NA,NA,CASSFLGGANEKLFF,TGTGCCAGCAGTTTTCTTGGGGGGGCTAATGAAAAACTGTTTTTT
TRBJ1-1,TRBV28,NA,NA,CASSLVSGATEAFF,TGTGCCAGCAGTTTAGTTTCGGGGGCCACTGAAGCTTTCTTT
TRBJ1-4,TRBV7-6,NA,NA,CASSLGGGTNEKLFF,TGTGCCAGCAGCTTGGGAGGGGGAACTAATGAAAAACTGTTTTTT
TRBJ2-3,TRBV24-1,NA,NA,CATSDLPGRFTDTQYF,TGTGCCACCAGTGATTTACCAGGGAGGTTCACAGATACGCAGTATTTT
TRBJ2-5,TRBV7-2,NA,TRBD2,CASSLGGLAGETQYF,TGTGCCAGCAGCTTAGGGGGACTAGCGGGAGAGACCCAGTACTTC
TRBJ1-2,TRBV27,NA,NA,CASSLLGGLGTNYGYTF,TGTGCCAGCAGTTTATTGGGGGGTCTGGGGACAAACTATGGCTACACCTTC
TRBJ1-1,TRBV5-1,NA,NA,CASSVREGTEAFF,TGCGCCAGCAGTGTAAGGGAGGGGACTGAAGCTTTCTTT
TRBJ2-3,TRBV7-9,NA,TRBD2,CASSPSGGTDTQYF,TGTGCCAGCAGCCCTAGCGGGGGCACAGATACGCAGTATTTT
TRBJ2-3,TRBV9,NA,TRBD2,CASSVVGTSFTDTQYF,TGTGCCAGCAGCGTAGTCGGGACTAGCTTTACAGATACGCAGTATTTT
TRBJ2-7,TRBV19,NA,NA,CASSIDEAGDEQYF,TGTGCCAGTAGTATTGACGAGGCCGGAGACGAGCAGTACTTC
TRBJ1-3,TRBV30,NA,NA,CAWISGNTIYF,TGTGCCTGGATTTCCGGAAACACCATATATTTT
TRBJ1-5,TRBV19,few,TRBD1,CASSVGQGQVWPQHF,TGTGCCAGTAGTGTGGGACAGGGTCAGGTTTGGCCCCAGCATTTT
TRBJ2-1,TRBV3-1/TRBV3-2,NA,NA,CASSPTGNEQFF,TGTGCCAGCAGCCCAACGGGAAATGAGCAGTTCTTC
TRBJ1-2,TRBV6-5,NA,NA,CASSTPGMVRGYTF,TGTGCCAGCAGTACCCCAGGGATGGTTAGGGGCTACACCTTC
TRBJ1-4,TRBV28,NA,NA,CASNLRGRPNEKLFF,TGTGCCAGCAACCTTCGGGGACGGCCTAATGAAAAACTGTTTTTT
TRBJ1-1,TRBV7-3,NA,NA,CASSFSPERAEAFF,TGTGCCAGCAGCTTTTCCCCCGAACGGGCTGAAGCTTTCTTT